These 10 T cell receptor beta chains originate from one sample sequenced in a study of blood T cell repertoires in COVID-19. The table came from immunoSEQ multiplex PCR; TCRdb's copy has only in-frame clones and leaves some out. The profile covers approximately 150,000 clones, with roughly 84% appearing a single time and about 2.6% taken by the ten largest. Sequencing used peripheral blood. All receptors come from a human donor with acute or convalescent COVID-19. The donor label of this sample is uncertain.

The chain uses TRBV7-2 and TRBJ2-1; 8 positions match TRBD1. Germline V gives CDR1 SGHTA, CDR2 FQGNSA. The CDR3 covers 14 residues. J was trimmed by 9 bases and V by 1 base; bases with no gene match: 5. This chain's CDR3 is CASSLVTGTGEQFF. DNA of the CDR3: TGTGCCAGCAGCTTAGTGACCGGGACAGGTGAGCAGTTCTTC.

The chain couples TRBV19 to TRBJ1-4, with 8 bases fitting TRBD1. CDR3 length: 15 residues. Germline V lookup: CDR1 LNHDA, CDR2 SQIVND (reference sequence). Trimming removed 1 base from V and 5 bases from J; junction bases left unmatched: 3. The chain's CDR3 is CASSIGSGGNEKLFF. CDR3 nucleotide sequence: TGTGCCAGTAGTATAGGGTCAGGGGGCAATGAAAAACTGTTTTTT.

The chain carries TRBV15 and TRBJ1-5; no clear D gene. The ends were cut back, 0 bases at V and 7 bases at J, with 7 bases in the middle. The CDR3 has 13 residues. Germline V gene lookup returns CDR1 LNHNV and CDR2 YYDKDF (reference sequence). The CDR3 DNA reads TGTGCCACCAGCAGAGATAGAGGCCAGCCCCAGCATTTT. The encoded protein is CATSRDRGQPQHF.

This rearrangement joins TRBV24-1 to TRBJ2-2; TRBD2 aligns across 8 bases. Germline V gene lookup returns CDR1 KGHDR and CDR2 SFDVKD. This CDR3 comprises 15 residues. The V segment lost 5 bases and the J segment 1 base; nucleotides outside the gene matches: 2. For the CDR3, the DNA is TGTGCCACCAGTGTACGGGAGGGGAACACCGGGGAGCTGTTTTTT. Translating gives CATSVREGNTGELFF.

The chain is built from TRBV5-6 and TRBJ1-2, with TRBD1 matching over 8 bases. Germline-derived CDR1 and CDR2 are SGHDT and YYEEEE. This CDR3 is 15 amino acids long. Trimming took 0 bases from V and 4 from J; bases not matched to a gene: 5. The CDR3 loop reads CASSLEAGGFYGYTF. The CDR3 coding sequence is TGTGCCAGCAGCTTGGAGGCAGGGGGCTTCTATGGCTACACCTTC.

The chain couples TRBV7-9 to TRBJ2-7, with D perhaps matching TRBD2 (5 bases). Trimming cost V 3 bases and J 3 bases, with 9 bases left between them. Germline CDR1 is SEHNR and CDR2 is FQNEAQ (reference sequence). This CDR3 spans 13 amino acids. The CDR3 region is CASSFDGNYEQYV. The CDR3 DNA reads as TGTGCCAGCAGCTTTGACGGGAACTACGAGCAGTACGTC.

The chain recombines TRBV29-1 with TRBJ2-7; 7 bases are shared with TRBD1. This CDR3 is 13 amino acids long. Germline trimming cut 8 bases from V and 4 bases from J; bases unmatched to any gene: 11. The germline V gene has CDR1 SQVTM and CDR2 ANQGSEA. The CDR3: CSITTDRRYEQYF. The DNA for the CDR3 is TGCAGCATTACGACGGACAGGAGATACGAGCAGTACTTC.

This clone has only one observation. This chain connects TRBV19 to TRBJ2-3; 10 nucleotides match TRBD1. The CDR3 is 16 residues long. The V gene's germline CDR1 is LNHDA and CDR2 SQIVND (reference sequence). V dropped 1 base and J dropped 6; count of bases not matched to a gene: 7. The CDR3 DNA reads as TGTGCCAGTAGTATAGTAGGACAGGGGGTCTCGGATACGCAGTATTTT. This translates into CASSIVGQGVSDTQYF.

The chain is built from TRBV7-2 and TRBJ1-4, with 7 nucleotides matching TRBD1. Germline V CDR1 and CDR2: SGHTA, FQGNSA. The CDR3 consists of 15 residues. The J segment lost 5 bases and the V segment lost 3 bases, leaving 6 bases of the junction unmatched. The CDR3: CASSLGDRQNEKLFF. The CDR3 DNA is TGTGCCAGCAGCTTGGGGGACAGACAAAATGAAAAACTGTTTTTT.

CDR3 sequence reads: CASSVALAAYTGELFF. CDR3 nucleotides: TGTGCCAGCAGCGTAGCCCTAGCGGCCTACACCGGGGAGCTGTTTTTT. This rearrangement joins TRBV9 to TRBJ2-2, with 7 nucleotides matching TRBD2. The CDR3 extends over 16 amino acids. Germline loops: CDR1 SGDLS, CDR2 YYNGEE. The junction had 5 bases not matched to a gene; V was cut back by 0 bases and J by 3 bases.